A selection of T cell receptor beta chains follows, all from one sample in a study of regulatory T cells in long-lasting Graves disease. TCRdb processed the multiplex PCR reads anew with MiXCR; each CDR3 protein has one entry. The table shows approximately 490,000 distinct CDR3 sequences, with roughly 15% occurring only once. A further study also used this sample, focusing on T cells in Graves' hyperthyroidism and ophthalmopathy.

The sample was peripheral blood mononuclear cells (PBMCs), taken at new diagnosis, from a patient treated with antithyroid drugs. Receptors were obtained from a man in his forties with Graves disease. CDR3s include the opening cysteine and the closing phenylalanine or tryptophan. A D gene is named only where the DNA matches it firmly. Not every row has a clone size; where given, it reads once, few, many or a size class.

CDR3: CASSQGRLTDTQYF
DNA: TGTGCCAGCAGCCAAGGGCGGCTCACAGATACGCAGTATTTT
J: TRBJ2-3
V: TRBV3-1
size: -
D: -

CDR3: CASSIVVRWGSGSGSEQFF
DNA: TGTGCCAGTAGTATAGTAGTCAGATGGGGTAGCGGGAGTGGTAGTGAGCAGTTCTTC
J: TRBJ2-1
V: TRBV19
size: few
D: TRBD2

CDR3: CASRKRTGSNQPQHF
DNA: TGTGCCAGCCGGAAACGGACAGGGAGCAATCAGCCCCAGCATTTT
J: TRBJ1-5
V: TRBV19
size: -
D: TRBD1

CDR3: CASSARDRYTDTQYF
DNA: TGTGCCAGCAGCGCCCGGGACCGGTACACAGATACGCAGTATTTT
J: TRBJ2-3
V: TRBV7-3
size: few
D: -

CDR3: CAWSGLGAEQYF
DNA: TGTGCCTGGAGTGGTTTGGGGGCCGAGCAGTACTTC
J: TRBJ2-7
V: TRBV30
size: -
D: -

CDR3: CASSGDRSSYNEQFF
DNA: TGTGCCAGCAGCGGGGACAGGAGCTCCTACAATGAGCAGTTCTTC
J: TRBJ2-1
V: TRBV11-2
size: many
D: TRBD1

CDR3: CASTRQGLVYEQYF
DNA: TGTGCCAGCACTAGACAGGGGCTGGTCTACGAGCAGTACTTC
J: TRBJ2-7
V: TRBV6-1
size: -
D: TRBD1

CDR3: CATSDSQGIGNQPQHF
DNA: TGTGCCACCAGTGATTCTCAGGGTATCGGCAATCAGCCCCAGCATTTT
J: TRBJ1-5
V: TRBV24-1
size: -
D: -

CDR3: CASSPTTIGSYNEQFF
DNA: TGTGCCAGTAGTCCGACCACAATAGGCTCCTACAATGAGCAGTTCTTC
J: TRBJ2-1
V: TRBV19
size: -
D: -

CDR3: CASSLDQGFYNEQFF
DNA: TGTGCCAGCAGCTTAGATCAGGGGTTCTACAATGAGCAGTTCTTC
J: TRBJ2-1
V: TRBV7-8
size: many
D: -

CDR3: CASSGLAGASFPYEQYF
DNA: TGTGCCAGCAGTGGTCTAGCGGGAGCTTCGTTCCCCTACGAGCAGTACTTC
J: TRBJ2-7
V: TRBV28
size: many
D: TRBD2

CDR3: CASSSGGPSYGYTF
DNA: TGTGCCAGCAGTTCCGGGGGGCCCTCCTATGGCTACACCTTC
J: TRBJ1-2
V: TRBV28
size: many
D: -

CDR3: CAWSQGGTGELFF
DNA: TGTGCCTGGAGTCAGGGAGGCACCGGGGAGCTGTTTTTT
J: TRBJ2-2
V: TRBV30
size: many
D: -

CDR3: CASTRQGARNTEAFF
DNA: TGTGCCAGCACCAGACAGGGGGCACGGAACACTGAAGCTTTCTTT
J: TRBJ1-1
V: TRBV28
size: many
D: TRBD1

CDR3: CAISDRQFSGNTIYF
DNA: TGTGCCATCAGTGACCGACAGTTCTCTGGAAACACCATATATTTT
J: TRBJ1-3
V: TRBV10-3
size: -
D: -

CDR3: CATSKGSGYTF
DNA: TGTGCCACCAGTAAGGGTAGCGGCTACACCTTC
J: TRBJ1-2
V: TRBV24-1
size: many
D: -

CDR3: CASSLPGTSGSAGKTYEQYF
DNA: TGTGCCAGCAGTTTACCGGGGACTAGCGGGAGTGCGGGGAAAACCTACGAGCAGTACTTC
J: TRBJ2-7
V: TRBV28
size: few
D: TRBD2

CDR3: CASGYRDREKLFF
DNA: TGTGCCAGCGGCTACCGGGACAGAGAAAAACTGTTTTTT
J: TRBJ1-4
V: TRBV28
size: few
D: TRBD1

CDR3: CASSTQGTGTNEQFF
DNA: TGTGCCAGTAGTACCCAGGGGACAGGGACCAATGAGCAGTTCTTC
J: TRBJ2-1
V: TRBV19
size: -
D: TRBD1

CDR3: CASSEGGFEQYF
DNA: TGTGCCAGCAGCGAGGGTGGATTCGAGCAGTACTTC
J: TRBJ2-7
V: TRBV27
size: many
D: -

CDR3: CASSLIARDTQYF
DNA: TGTGCCAGCAGCTTAATAGCGCGAGATACGCAGTATTTT
J: TRBJ2-3
V: TRBV7-3
size: many
D: -

CDR3: CSATSGIYTDTQYF
DNA: TGCAGTGCTACCTCGGGCATTTACACAGATACGCAGTATTTT
J: TRBJ2-3
V: TRBV20-1
size: many
D: -

CDR3: CASSRGGPFSEAFF
DNA: TGTGCCAGCTCTAGGGGGGGTCCATTCTCTGAAGCTTTCTTT
J: TRBJ1-1
V: TRBV2
size: many
D: -

CDR3: CASSFRDGYTF
DNA: TGTGCCAGCAGTTTTAGGGATGGCTACACCTTC
J: TRBJ1-2
V: TRBV2
size: many
D: -

CDR3: CASSSRTGRAELRYNEQFF
DNA: TGTGCCAGCAGCTCCAGAACCGGGAGGGCCGAATTAAGATACAATGAGCAGTTCTTC
J: TRBJ2-1
V: TRBV7-9
size: few
D: TRBD2

CDR3: CASRLNRDTEAFF
DNA: TGTGCCAGCAGGCTTAATAGGGACACTGAAGCTTTCTTT
J: TRBJ1-1
V: TRBV3-1
size: few
D: -